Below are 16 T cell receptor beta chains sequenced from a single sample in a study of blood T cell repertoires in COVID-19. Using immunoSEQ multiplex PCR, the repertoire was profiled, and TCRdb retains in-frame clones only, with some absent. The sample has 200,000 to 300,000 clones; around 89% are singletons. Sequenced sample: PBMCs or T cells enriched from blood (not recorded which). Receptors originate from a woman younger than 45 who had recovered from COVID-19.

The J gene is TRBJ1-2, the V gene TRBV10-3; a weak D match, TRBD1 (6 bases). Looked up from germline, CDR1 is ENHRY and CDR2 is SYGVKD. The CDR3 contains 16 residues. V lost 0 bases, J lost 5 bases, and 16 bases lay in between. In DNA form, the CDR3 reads TGTGCCATCAGTGAGTCACCGACAGGCAACCCTTATGGCTACACCTTC. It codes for CAISESPTGNPYGYTF.

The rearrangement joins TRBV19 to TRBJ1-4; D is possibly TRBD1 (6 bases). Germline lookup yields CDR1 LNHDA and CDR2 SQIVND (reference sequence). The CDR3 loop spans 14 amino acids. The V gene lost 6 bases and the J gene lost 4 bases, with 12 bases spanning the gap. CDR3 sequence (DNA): TGTGCCAGTAGCTTGGGACATAATAATGAAAAACTGTTTTTT. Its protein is CASSLGHNNEKLFF.

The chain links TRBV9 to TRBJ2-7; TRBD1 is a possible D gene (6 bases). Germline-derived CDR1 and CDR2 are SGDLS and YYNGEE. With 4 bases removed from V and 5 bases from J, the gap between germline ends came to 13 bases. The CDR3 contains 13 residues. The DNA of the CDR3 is TGTGCCAGCAGCACCTTACAGGGTAACGAGCAGTACTTC. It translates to CASSTLQGNEQYF. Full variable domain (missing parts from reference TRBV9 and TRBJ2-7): DSGVTQTPKHLITATGQRVTLRCSPRSGDLSVYWYQQSLDQGLQFLIQYYNGEERAKGNILERFSAQQFPDLHSELNLSSLELGDSALYFCASSTLQGNEQYFGPGTRLTVT.

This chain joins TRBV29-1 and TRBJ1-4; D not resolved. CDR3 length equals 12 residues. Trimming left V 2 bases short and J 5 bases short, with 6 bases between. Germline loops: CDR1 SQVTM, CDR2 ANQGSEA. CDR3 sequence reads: CSVESGNEKLFF. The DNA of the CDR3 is TGCAGCGTTGAATCGGGGAATGAAAAACTGTTTTTT.

CDR3 in DNA: TGTGCCAGCAGTTTATCCCCTCGAGGCAGAGGGGAAAAACTGTTTTTT. Translated, it gives CASSLSPRGRGEKLFF. The chain uses TRBV27 and TRBJ1-4; D ambiguous. Trimming took off 0 bases at V and 8 bases at J, with 16 bases between the two ends. This CDR3 spans 16 amino acids. The V gene's germline CDR1 is MNHEY and CDR2 SMNVEV (reference sequence).

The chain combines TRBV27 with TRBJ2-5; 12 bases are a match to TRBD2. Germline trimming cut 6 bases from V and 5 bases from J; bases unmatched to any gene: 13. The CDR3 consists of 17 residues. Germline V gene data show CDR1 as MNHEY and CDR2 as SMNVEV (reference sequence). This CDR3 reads CASSPGTSGWGTETQYF. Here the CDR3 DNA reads TGTGCCAGCAGCCCCGGGACTAGCGGGTGGGGGACGGAGACCCAGTACTTC.

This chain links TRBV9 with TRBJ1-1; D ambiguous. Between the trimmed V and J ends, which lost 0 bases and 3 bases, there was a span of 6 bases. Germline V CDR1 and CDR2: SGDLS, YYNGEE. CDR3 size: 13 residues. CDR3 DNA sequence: TGTGCCAGCAGCGTAGGGAGTGACACTGAAGCTTTCTTT. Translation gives CASSVGSDTEAFF. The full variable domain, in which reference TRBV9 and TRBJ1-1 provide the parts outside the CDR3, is DSGVTQTPKHLITATGQRVTLRCSPRSGDLSVYWYQQSLDQGLQFLIQYYNGEERAKGNILERFSAQQFPDLHSELNLSSLELGDSALYFCASSVGSDTEAFFGQGTRLTVV.

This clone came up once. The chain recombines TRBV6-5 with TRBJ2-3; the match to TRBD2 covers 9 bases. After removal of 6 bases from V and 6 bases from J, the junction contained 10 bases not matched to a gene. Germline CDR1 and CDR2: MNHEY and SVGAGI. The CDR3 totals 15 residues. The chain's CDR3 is CASRFSGTSPDTQYF. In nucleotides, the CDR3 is TGTGCCAGCAGGTTTTCCGGGACTAGCCCCGATACGCAGTATTTT.

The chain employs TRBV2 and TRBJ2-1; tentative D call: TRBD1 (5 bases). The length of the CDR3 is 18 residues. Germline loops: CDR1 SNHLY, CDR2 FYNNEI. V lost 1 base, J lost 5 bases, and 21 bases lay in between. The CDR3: CASSEVAEFTWGNNEQFF. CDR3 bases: TGTGCCAGCAGTGAAGTTGCGGAGTTCACCTGGGGCAACAATGAGCAGTTCTTC.

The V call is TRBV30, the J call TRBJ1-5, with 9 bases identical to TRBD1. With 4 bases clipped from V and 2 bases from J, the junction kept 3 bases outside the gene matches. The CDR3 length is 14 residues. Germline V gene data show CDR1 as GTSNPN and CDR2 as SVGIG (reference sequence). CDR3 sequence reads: CAWNRDRGNQPQHF. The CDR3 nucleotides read TGTGCCTGGAACCGGGACAGGGGCAATCAGCCCCAGCATTTT.

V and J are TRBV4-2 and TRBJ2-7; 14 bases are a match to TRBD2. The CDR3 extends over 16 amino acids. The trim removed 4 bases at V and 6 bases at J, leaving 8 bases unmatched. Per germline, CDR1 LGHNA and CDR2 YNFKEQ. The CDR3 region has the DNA TGTGCCAGCAGCCCCCGACTAGCGGGAGGGCGGGCCGAGCAGTACTTC. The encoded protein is CASSPRLAGGRAEQYF.

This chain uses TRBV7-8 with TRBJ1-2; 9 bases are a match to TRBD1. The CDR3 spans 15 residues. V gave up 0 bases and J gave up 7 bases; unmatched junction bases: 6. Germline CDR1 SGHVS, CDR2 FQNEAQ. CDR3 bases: TGTGCCAGCAGCTTAGCCGACAGGGGGAAGGGTGGCTACACCTTC. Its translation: CASSLADRGKGGYTF. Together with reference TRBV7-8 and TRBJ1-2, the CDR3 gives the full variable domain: GAGVSQSPRYKVAKRGQDVALRCDPISGHVSLFWYQQALGQGPEFLTYFQNEAQLDKSGLPSDRFFAERPEGSVSTLKIQRTQQEDSAVYLCASSLADRGKGGYTFGSGTRLTVV.

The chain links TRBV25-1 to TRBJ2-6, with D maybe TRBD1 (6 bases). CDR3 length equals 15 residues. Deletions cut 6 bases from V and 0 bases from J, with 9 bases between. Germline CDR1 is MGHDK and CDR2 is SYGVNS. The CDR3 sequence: CASRGQSSGANVLTF. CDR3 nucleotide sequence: TGTGCCAGCAGAGGACAGAGCTCTGGGGCCAACGTCCTGACTTTC.

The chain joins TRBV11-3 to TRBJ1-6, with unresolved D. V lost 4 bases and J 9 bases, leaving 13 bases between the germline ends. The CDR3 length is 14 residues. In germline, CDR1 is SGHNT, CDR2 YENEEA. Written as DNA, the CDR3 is TGTGCCAGCAGCTCAAGGTCACCGGGTTCACCCCTCCACTTT. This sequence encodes CASSSRSPGSPLHF. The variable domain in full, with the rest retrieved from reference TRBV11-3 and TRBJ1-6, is EAGVVQSPRYKIIEKKQPVAFWCNPISGHNTLYWYLQNLGQGPELLIRYENEEAVDDSQLPKDRFSAERLKGVDSTLKIQPAELGDSAVYLCASSSRSPGSPLHFGNGTRLTVT.

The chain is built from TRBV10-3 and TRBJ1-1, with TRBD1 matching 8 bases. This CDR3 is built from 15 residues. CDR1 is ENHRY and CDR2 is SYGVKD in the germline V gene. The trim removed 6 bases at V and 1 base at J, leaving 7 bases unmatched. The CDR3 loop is CAISASDRGNTEAFF. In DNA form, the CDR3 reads TGTGCCATCAGCGCTTCTGACAGGGGGAACACTGAAGCTTTCTTT.

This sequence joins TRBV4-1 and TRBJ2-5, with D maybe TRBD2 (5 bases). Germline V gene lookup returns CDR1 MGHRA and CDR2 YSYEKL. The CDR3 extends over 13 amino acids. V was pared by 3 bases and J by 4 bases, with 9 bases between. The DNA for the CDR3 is TGCGCCAGCAGCCATAGCGAAGGAGAGACCCAGTACTTC. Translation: CASSHSEGETQYF.